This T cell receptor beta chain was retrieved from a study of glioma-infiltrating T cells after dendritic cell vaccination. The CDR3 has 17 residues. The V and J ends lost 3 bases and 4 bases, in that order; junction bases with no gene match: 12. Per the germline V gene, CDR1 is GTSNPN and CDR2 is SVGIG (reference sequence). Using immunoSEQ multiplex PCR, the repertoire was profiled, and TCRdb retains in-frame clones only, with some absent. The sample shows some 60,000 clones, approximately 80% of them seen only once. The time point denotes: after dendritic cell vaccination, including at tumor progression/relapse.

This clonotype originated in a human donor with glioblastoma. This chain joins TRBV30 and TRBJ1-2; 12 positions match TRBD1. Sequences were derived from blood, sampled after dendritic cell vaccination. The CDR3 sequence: CAWSRPGQGAKGYGYTF. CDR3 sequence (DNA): TGTGCCTGGAGCCGACCGGGACAGGGGGCGAAAGGCTATGGCTACACCTTC. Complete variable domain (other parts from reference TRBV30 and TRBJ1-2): SQTIHQWPATLVQPVGSPLSLECTVEGTSNPNLYWYRQAAGRGLQLLFYSVGIGQISSEVPQNLSASRPQDRQFILSSKKLLLSDSGFYLCAWSRPGQGAKGYGYTFGSGTRLTVV.